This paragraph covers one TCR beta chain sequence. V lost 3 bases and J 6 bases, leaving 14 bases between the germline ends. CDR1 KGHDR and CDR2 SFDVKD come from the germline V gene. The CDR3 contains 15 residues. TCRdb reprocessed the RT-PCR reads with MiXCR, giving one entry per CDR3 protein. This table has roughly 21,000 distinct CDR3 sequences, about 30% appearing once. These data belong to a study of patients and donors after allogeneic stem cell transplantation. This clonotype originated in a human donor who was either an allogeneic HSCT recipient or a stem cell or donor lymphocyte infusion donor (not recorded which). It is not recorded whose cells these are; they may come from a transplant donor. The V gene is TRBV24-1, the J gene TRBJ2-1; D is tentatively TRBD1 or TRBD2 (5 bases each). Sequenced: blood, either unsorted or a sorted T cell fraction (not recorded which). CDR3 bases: TGTGCCACCAGTGATAATCCGGGACCGAGCAATGAGCAGTTCTTC. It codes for CATSDNPGPSNEQFF.